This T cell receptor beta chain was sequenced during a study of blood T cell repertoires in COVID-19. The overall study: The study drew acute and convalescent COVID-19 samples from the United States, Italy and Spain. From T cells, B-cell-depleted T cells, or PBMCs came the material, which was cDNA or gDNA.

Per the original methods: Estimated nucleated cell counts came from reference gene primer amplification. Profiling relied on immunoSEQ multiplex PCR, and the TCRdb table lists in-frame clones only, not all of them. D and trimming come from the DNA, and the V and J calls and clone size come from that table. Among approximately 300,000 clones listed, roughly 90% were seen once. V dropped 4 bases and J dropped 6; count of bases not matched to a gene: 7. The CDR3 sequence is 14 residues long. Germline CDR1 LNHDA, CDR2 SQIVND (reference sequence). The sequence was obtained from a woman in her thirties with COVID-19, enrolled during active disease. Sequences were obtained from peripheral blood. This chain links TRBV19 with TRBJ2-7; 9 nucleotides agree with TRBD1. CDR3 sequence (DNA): TGTGCCAGTAGTACTTCCGGGACAGGGCTCGAGCAGTACTTC. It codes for CASSTSGTGLEQYF. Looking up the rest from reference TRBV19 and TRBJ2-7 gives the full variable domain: DGGITQSPKYLFRKEGQNVTLSCEQNLNHDAMYWYRQDPGQGLRLIYYSQIVNDFQKGDIAEGYSVSREKKESFPLTVTSAQKNPTAFYLCASSTSGTGLEQYFGPGTRLTVT.